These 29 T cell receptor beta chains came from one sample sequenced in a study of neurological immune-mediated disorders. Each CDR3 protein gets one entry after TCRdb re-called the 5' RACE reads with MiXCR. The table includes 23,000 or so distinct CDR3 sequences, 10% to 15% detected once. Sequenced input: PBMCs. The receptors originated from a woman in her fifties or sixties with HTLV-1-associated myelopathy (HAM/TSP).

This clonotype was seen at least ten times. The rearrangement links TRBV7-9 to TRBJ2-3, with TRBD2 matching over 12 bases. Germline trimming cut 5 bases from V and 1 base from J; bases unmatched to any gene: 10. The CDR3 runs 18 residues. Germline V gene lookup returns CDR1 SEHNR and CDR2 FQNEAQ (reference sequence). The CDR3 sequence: CASSASRTSGAGTDTQYF. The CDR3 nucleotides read TGTGCCAGCAGCGCCAGCAGGACTAGCGGGGCCGGCACAGATACGCAGTATTTT.

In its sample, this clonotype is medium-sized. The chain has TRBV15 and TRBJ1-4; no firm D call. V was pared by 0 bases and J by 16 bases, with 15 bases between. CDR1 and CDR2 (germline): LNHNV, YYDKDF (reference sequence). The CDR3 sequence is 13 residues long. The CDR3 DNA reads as TGTGCCACCAGCAGAGATAGGGAAAATACCGGGTTTTTT. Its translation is CATSRDRENTGFF.

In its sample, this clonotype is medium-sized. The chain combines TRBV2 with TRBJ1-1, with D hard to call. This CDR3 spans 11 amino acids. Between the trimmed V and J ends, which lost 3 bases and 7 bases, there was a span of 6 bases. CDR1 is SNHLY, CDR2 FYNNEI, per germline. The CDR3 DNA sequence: TGTGCCAGCAGTGAGTCGTTTGAAGCTTTCTTT. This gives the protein CASSESFEAFF.

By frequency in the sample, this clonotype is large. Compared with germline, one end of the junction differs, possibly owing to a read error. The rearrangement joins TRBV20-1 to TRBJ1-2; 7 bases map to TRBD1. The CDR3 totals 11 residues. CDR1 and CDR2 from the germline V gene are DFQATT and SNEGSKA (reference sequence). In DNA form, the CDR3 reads TGCAGTGCAGGGGGCGGGTATGGCTACATCTTC. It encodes CSAGGGYGYIF.

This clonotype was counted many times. The DNA of the CDR3 is TGTGCCAGCAGTTACTCTGTAGGTTCTGGAAACACCATATATTTT. It yields the protein CASSYSVGSGNTIYF. The rearrangement uses TRBV6-5 and TRBJ1-3; D gene unclear. The V gene lost 0 bases and the J gene lost 1 base, with 7 bases spanning the gap. Germline V gives CDR1 MNHEY, CDR2 SVGAGI. The CDR3 contains 15 residues.

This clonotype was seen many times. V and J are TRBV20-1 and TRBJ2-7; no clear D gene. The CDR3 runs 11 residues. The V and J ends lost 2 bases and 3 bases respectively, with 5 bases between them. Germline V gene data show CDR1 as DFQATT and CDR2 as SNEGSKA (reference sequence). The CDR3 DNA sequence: TGCAGTGCTAGACAGATCTACGAGCAGTACTTC. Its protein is CSARQIYEQYF.

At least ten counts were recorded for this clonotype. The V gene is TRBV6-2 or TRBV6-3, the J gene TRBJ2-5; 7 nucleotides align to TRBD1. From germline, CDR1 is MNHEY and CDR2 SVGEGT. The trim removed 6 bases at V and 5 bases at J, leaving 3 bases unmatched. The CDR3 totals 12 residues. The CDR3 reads CASRAQGETQYF. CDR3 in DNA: TGTGCCAGCAGGGCACAGGGGGAGACCCAGTACTTC.

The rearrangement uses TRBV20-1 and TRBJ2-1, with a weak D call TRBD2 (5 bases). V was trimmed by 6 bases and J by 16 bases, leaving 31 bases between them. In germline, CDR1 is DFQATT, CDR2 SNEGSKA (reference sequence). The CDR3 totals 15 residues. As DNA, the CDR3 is TGCAGTGCCTCTTTCCTAGGGAGCTCCTACAATGAGAAATTCTTC. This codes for CSASFLGSSYNEKFF.

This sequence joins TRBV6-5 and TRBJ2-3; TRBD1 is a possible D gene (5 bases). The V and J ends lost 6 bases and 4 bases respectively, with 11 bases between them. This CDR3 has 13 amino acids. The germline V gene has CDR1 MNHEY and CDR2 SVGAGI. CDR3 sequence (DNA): TGTGCCAGCAGCCCAGACAGATCAGATACGCAGTATTTT. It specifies CASSPDRSDTQYF.

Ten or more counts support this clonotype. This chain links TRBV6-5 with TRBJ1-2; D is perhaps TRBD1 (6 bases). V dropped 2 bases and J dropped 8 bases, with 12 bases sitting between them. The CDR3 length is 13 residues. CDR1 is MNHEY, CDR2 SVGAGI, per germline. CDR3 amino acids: CASSYPQGRGYTF. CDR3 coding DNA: TGTGCCAGCAGTTACCCCCAGGGGAGAGGCTACACCTTC.

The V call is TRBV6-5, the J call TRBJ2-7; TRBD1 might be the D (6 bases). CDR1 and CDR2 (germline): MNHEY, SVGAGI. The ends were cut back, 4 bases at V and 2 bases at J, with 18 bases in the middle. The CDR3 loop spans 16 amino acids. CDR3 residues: CASSSPPGQAPYEQYF. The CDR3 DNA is TGTGCCAGCAGTTCCCCTCCGGGACAAGCCCCCTACGAGCAGTACTTC.

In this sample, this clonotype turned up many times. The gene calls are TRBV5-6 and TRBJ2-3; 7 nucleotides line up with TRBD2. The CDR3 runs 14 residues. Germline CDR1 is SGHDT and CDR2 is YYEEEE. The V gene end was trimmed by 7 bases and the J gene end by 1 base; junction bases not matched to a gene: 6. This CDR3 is CASGRDYGTDTQYF. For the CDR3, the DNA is TGTGCCAGCGGCCGGGACTATGGCACAGATACGCAGTATTTT.

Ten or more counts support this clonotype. Here the CDR3 DNA reads TGCGCCAGCAGCCAGGGACAGAACAATGAGCAGTTCTTC. This translates into CASSQGQNNEQFF. The V and J genes are TRBV5-1 and TRBJ2-1, with TRBD1 matching over 7 bases. After removal of 4 bases from V and 5 bases from J, the junction contained 3 bases not matched to a gene. CDR1 is SGHRS and CDR2 is YFSETQ in the germline V gene. This CDR3 is built from 13 residues.

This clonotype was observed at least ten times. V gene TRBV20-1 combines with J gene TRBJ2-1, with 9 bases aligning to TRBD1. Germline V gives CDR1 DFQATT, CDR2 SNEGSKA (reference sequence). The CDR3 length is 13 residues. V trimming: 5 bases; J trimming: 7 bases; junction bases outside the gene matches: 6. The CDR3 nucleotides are TGCAGTGCTTTCCGGGACAGGGAAAATGAGCAGTTCTTC. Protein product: CSAFRDRENEQFF.

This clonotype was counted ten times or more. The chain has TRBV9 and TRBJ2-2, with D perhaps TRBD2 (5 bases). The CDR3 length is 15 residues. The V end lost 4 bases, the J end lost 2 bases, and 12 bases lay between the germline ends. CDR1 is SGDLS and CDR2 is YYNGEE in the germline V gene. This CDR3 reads CASSSRTVNTGELFF. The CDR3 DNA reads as TGTGCCAGCAGCTCTAGGACTGTAAACACCGGGGAGCTGTTTTTT. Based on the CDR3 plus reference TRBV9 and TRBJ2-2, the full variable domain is DSGVTQTPKHLITATGQRVTLRCSPRSGDLSVYWYQQSLDQGLQFLIQYYNGEERAKGNILERFSAQQFPDLHSELNLSSLELGDSALYFCASSSRTVNTGELFFGEGSRLTVL.

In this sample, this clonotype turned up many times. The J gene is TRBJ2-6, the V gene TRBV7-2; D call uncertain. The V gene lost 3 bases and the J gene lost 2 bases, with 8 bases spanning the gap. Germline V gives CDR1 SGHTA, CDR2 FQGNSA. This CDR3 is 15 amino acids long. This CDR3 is CASSFSSPGANVLTF. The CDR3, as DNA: TGTGCCAGCAGCTTTAGCTCTCCTGGGGCCAACGTCCTGACTTTC.

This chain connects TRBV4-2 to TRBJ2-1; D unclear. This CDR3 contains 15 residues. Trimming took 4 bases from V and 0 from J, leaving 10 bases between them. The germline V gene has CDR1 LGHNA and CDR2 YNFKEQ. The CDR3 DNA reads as TGTGCCAGCAGCCGAAGACAAGGCTCCTACAATGAGCAGTTCTTC. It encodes CASSRRQGSYNEQFF.

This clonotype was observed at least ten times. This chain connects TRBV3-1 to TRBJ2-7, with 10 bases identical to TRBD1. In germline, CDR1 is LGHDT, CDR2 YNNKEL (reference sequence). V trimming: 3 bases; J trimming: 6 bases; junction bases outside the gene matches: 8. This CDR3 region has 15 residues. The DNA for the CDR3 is TGTGCCAGCAGCCATCTCGACAGGGGGCCTGGCGAGCAGTACTTC. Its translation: CASSHLDRGPGEQYF.

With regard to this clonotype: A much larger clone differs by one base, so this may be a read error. The CDR3 reads CSVSTRTSGRTDTQYF. The CDR3, as DNA: TGCAGTGTTAGCACCCGGACTAGCGGGAGGACAGATACGCAGTATTTT. The chain is built from TRBV20-1 and TRBJ2-3; TRBD2 matches 14 bases. The V and J ends lost 7 bases and 3 bases, in that order; junction bases with no gene match: 9. This CDR3 is 16 amino acids long. Germline loops: CDR1 DFQATT, CDR2 SNEGSKA (reference sequence).

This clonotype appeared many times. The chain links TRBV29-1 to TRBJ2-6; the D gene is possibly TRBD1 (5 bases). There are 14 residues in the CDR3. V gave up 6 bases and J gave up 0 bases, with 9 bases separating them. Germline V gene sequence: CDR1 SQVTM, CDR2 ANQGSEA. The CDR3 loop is CSVARDSGANVLTF. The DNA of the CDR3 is TGCAGCGTCGCCAGGGACTCTGGGGCCAACGTCCTGACTTTC.

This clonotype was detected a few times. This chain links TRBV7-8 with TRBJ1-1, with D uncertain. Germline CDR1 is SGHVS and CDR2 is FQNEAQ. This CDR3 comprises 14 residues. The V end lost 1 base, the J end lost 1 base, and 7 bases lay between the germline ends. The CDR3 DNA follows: TGTGCCAGCAGCTTAGTAGCCGGGAACACTGAAGCTTTCTTT. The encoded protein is CASSLVAGNTEAFF.

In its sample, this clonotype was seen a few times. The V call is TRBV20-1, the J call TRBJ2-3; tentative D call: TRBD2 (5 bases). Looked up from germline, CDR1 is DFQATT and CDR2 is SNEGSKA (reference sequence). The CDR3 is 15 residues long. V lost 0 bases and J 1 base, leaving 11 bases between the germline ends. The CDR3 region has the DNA TGCAGTGCTAGAGATGAGGGATCAGGCACAGATACGCAGTATTTT. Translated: CSARDEGSGTDTQYF.

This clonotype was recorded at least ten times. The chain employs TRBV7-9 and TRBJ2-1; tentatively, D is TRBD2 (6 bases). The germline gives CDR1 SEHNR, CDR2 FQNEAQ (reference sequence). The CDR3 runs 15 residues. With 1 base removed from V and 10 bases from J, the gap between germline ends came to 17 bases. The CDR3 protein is CASSLVDGLSAEQFF. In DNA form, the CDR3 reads TGTGCCAGCAGCTTAGTAGACGGACTATCCGCGGAGCAGTTCTTC. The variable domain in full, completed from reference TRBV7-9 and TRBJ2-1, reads DTGVSQNPRHKITKRGQNVTFRCDPISEHNRLYWYRQTLGQGPEFLTYFQNEAQLEKSRLLSDRFSAERPKGSFSTLEIQRTEQGDSAMYLCASSLVDGLSAEQFFGPGTRLTVL.

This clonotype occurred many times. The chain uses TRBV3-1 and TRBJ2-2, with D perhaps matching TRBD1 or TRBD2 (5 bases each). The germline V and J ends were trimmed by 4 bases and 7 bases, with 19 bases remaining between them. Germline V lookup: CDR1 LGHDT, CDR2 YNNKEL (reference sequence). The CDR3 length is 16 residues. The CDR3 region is CASSPSSWGSSGELFF. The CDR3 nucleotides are TGTGCCAGCAGCCCAAGCTCGTGGGGGTCGAGCGGGGAGCTGTTTTTT.

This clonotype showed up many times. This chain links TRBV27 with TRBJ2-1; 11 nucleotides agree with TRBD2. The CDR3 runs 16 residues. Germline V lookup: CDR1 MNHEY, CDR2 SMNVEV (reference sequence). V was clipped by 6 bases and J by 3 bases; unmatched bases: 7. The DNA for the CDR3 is TGTGCCAGCAGCCCGATTCTAGCGGGAGGCTACAATGAGCAGTTCTTC. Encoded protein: CASSPILAGGYNEQFF.

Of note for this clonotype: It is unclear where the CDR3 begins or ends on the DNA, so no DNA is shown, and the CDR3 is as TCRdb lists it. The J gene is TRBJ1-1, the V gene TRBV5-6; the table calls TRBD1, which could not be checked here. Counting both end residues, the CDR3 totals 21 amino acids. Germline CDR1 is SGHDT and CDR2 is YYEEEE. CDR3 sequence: CASSFYICSARRTVRNTEAFF.

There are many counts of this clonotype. The DNA for the CDR3 is TGCGCCAGCAGCTCACAGGTCTCTGGAAACACCATATATTTT. Translating gives CASSSQVSGNTIYF. V and J are TRBV5-1 and TRBJ1-3, with D possibly TRBD1 on 5 matching bases. The germline gives CDR1 SGHRS, CDR2 YFSETQ. The CDR3 sequence is 14 residues long. The V gene lost 3 bases and the J gene lost 0 bases, with 7 bases spanning the gap. The full variable domain, rest sourced from reference TRBV5-1 and TRBJ1-3, is KAGVTQTPRYLIKTRGQQVTLSCSPISGHRSVSWYQQTPGQGLQFLFEYFSETQRNKGNFPGRFSGRQFSNSRSEMNVSTLELGDSALYLCASSSQVSGNTIYFGEGSWLTVV.

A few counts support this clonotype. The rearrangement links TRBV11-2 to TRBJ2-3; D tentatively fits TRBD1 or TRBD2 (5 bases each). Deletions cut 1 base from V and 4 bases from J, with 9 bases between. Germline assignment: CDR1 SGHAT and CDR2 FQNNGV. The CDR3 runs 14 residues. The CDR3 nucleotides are TGTGCCAGCAGCTTAGTGGGGGTAGCAGATACGCAGTATTTT. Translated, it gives CASSLVGVADTQYF.

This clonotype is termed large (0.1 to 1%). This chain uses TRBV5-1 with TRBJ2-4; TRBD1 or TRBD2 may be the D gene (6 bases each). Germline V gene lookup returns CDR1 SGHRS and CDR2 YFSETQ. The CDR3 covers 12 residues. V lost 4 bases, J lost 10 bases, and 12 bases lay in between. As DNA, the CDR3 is TGCGCCAGCAGCGAACAGGGAGGTATTCAGTACTTC. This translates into CASSEQGGIQYF.